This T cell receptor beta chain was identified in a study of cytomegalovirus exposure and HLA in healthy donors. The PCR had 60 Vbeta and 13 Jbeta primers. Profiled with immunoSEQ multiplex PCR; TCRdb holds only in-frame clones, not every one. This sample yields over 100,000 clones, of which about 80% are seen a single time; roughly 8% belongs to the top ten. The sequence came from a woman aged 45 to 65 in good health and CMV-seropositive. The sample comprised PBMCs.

The CDR3 sequence is CASSSIAGVTGELFF. The CDR3 DNA is TGTGCCAGCAGCTCCATAGCGGGGGTGACCGGGGAGCTGTTTTTT. The V gene is TRBV7-2, the J gene TRBJ2-2; 9 bases agree with TRBD2. V trimming: 4 bases; J trimming: 5 bases; junction bases outside the gene matches: 5. CDR3 length: 15 amino acids. The germline gives CDR1 SGHTA, CDR2 FQGNSA.